A selection of T cell receptor beta chains follows, all from one sample in a study of identical twins. MiXCR was run by TCRdb on the 5' RACE reads, yielding one entry per CDR3 protein. This table holds approximately 620,000 distinct CDR3 sequences, roughly 8% found once. Another study also made use of these data, one on yellow fever vaccine responses in identical twins.

Sequences were obtained from PBMCs. The source is a woman aged 18-29 years in good health. CDR3s include the opening cysteine and the closing phenylalanine or tryptophan. A D gene is named only where the DNA matches it firmly. The size field is filled for only some rows; it gives once, few, many or a size class.

clone size: -; D gene: -; V gene: TRBV3-1; J gene: TRBJ2-1; CDR3 protein: CASSQGTGTFNEQFF; CDR3 DNA: TGTGCCAGCAGCCAAGGGACCGGGACGTTCAATGAGCAGTTCTTC
clone size: many; D gene: TRBD2; V gene: TRBV4-3; J gene: TRBJ2-1; CDR3 protein: CASSPYLGASGGGDEQFF; CDR3 DNA: TGCGCCAGCAGCCCCTATCTGGGGGCTAGCGGGGGAGGGGATGAGCAGTTCTTC
clone size: few; D gene: TRBD2; V gene: TRBV24-1; J gene: TRBJ2-1; CDR3 protein: CATSDPTSGIHNEQFF; CDR3 DNA: TGTGCCACCAGTGATCCGACTAGCGGGATTCACAATGAGCAGTTCTTC
clone size: -; D gene: -; V gene: TRBV11-1; J gene: TRBJ2-2; CDR3 protein: CASSRFGSRLELFF; CDR3 DNA: TGTGCCAGCAGCCGGTTCGGGAGCCGACTGGAGCTGTTTTTT
clone size: few; D gene: -; V gene: TRBV12-5; J gene: TRBJ2-1; CDR3 protein: CASGLVPGNEQFF; CDR3 DNA: TGTGCTAGTGGTTTGGTACCAGGCAATGAGCAGTTCTTC
clone size: -; D gene: TRBD1; V gene: TRBV20-1; J gene: TRBJ2-7; CDR3 protein: CSADGQGPYEQYF; CDR3 DNA: TGCAGTGCCGATGGACAGGGGCCCTACGAGCAGTACTTC
clone size: -; D gene: -; V gene: TRBV30; J gene: TRBJ2-3; CDR3 protein: CAWSPPGTDTQYF; CDR3 DNA: TGTGCCTGGAGTCCCCCGGGCACAGATACGCAGTATTTT
clone size: -; D gene: -; V gene: TRBV3-1; J gene: TRBJ2-7; CDR3 protein: CASSPALVSYEQYF; CDR3 DNA: TGTGCCAGCAGCCCTGCGTTGGTATCCTACGAGCAGTACTTC
clone size: few; D gene: TRBD1; V gene: TRBV10-3; J gene: TRBJ2-3; CDR3 protein: CAIRARQGESTDTQYF; CDR3 DNA: TGTGCCATCAGGGCAAGACAGGGGGAGAGCACAGATACGCAGTATTTT
clone size: -; D gene: -; V gene: TRBV27; J gene: TRBJ2-6; CDR3 protein: CASSASTPSGANVLTF; CDR3 DNA: TGTGCCAGCAGTGCCTCGACCCCCTCTGGGGCCAACGTCCTGACTTTC
clone size: few; D gene: -; V gene: TRBV29-1; J gene: TRBJ2-2; CDR3 protein: CSVGGIVHTGELFF; CDR3 DNA: TGCAGCGTTGGGGGGATAGTTCACACCGGGGAGCTGTTTTTT
clone size: few; D gene: TRBD2; V gene: TRBV27; J gene: TRBJ2-2; CDR3 protein: CASSSPTSGFLNTGELFF; CDR3 DNA: TGTGCCAGTTCATCTCCGACTAGCGGTTTTTTGAACACCGGGGAGCTGTTTTTT
clone size: few; D gene: -; V gene: TRBV10-3; J gene: TRBJ2-4; CDR3 protein: CAISGGLAKNIQYF; CDR3 DNA: TGTGCCATCAGTGGGGGACTAGCCAAAAACATTCAGTACTTC
clone size: -; D gene: TRBD2; V gene: TRBV24-1; J gene: TRBJ2-1; CDR3 protein: CATSGPLAGVFF; CDR3 DNA: TGTGCCACCAGTGGCCCACTAGCGGGAGTGTTCTTC
clone size: few; D gene: -; V gene: TRBV10-3; J gene: TRBJ1-2; CDR3 protein: CAINRGPANYGYTF; CDR3 DNA: TGTGCCATCAATCGGGGTCCCGCGAACTATGGCTACACCTTC
clone size: many; D gene: -; V gene: TRBV5-1; J gene: TRBJ2-1; CDR3 protein: CASSPGVTNEQFF; CDR3 DNA: TGCGCCAGCAGCCCGGGGGTTACCAATGAGCAGTTCTTC
clone size: -; D gene: -; V gene: TRBV3-1; J gene: TRBJ2-2; CDR3 protein: CASTGQGGNTGELFF; CDR3 DNA: TGTGCCAGCACCGGGCAGGGGGGGAACACCGGGGAGCTGTTTTTT
clone size: -; D gene: TRBD2; V gene: TRBV12-3/TRBV12-4; J gene: TRBJ2-1; CDR3 protein: CASSSGLAGRGYNEQFF; CDR3 DNA: TGTGCCAGCAGTTCGGGACTAGCGGGAAGGGGTTACAATGAGCAGTTCTTC
clone size: few; D gene: -; V gene: TRBV7-9; J gene: TRBJ1-2; CDR3 protein: CASSSPPSAANYGYTF; CDR3 DNA: TGTGCCAGCAGCTCGCCCCCCTCGGCAGCCAACTATGGCTACACCTTC
clone size: few; D gene: -; V gene: TRBV7-9; J gene: TRBJ2-5; CDR3 protein: CASSQQLALETQYF; CDR3 DNA: TGTGCCAGCAGTCAACAACTAGCCCTTGAGACCCAGTACTTC
clone size: few; D gene: TRBD2; V gene: TRBV5-1; J gene: TRBJ2-1; CDR3 protein: CASSLVGLAGNEQFF; CDR3 DNA: TGCGCCAGCAGCTTGGTAGGACTAGCGGGTAATGAGCAGTTCTTC
clone size: few; D gene: TRBD2; V gene: TRBV7-3; J gene: TRBJ2-1; CDR3 protein: CASSKGLAGTDEQFF; CDR3 DNA: TGTGCCAGCAGCAAAGGACTAGCGGGGACCGATGAGCAGTTCTTC
clone size: many; D gene: -; V gene: TRBV5-1; J gene: TRBJ2-5; CDR3 protein: CASSLSLGVETQYF; CDR3 DNA: TGCGCCAGCAGCTTAAGTCTTGGTGTGGAGACCCAGTACTTC
clone size: few; D gene: -; V gene: TRBV6-2/TRBV6-3; J gene: TRBJ2-2; CDR3 protein: CASSSSRSVLGGTGELFF; CDR3 DNA: TGTGCCAGCAGTTCGAGTAGGTCCGTACTAGGCGGCACCGGGGAGCTGTTTTTT
clone size: many; D gene: TRBD2; V gene: TRBV3-1; J gene: TRBJ2-1; CDR3 protein: CASSQELAGVFGNEQFF; CDR3 DNA: TGTGCCAGCAGCCAAGAATTAGCGGGAGTTTTCGGCAATGAGCAGTTCTTC
clone size: -; D gene: -; V gene: TRBV6-2/TRBV6-3; J gene: TRBJ2-3; CDR3 protein: CASAAVGNTDTQYF; CDR3 DNA: TGTGCCAGCGCGGCGGTGGGTAACACAGATACGCAGTATTTT
clone size: -; D gene: TRBD2; V gene: TRBV11-2; J gene: TRBJ2-1; CDR3 protein: CASSLTSGKTNEQFF; CDR3 DNA: TGTGCCAGCAGCCTGACTAGCGGGAAAACAAATGAGCAGTTCTTC
clone size: few; D gene: TRBD2; V gene: TRBV27; J gene: TRBJ2-7; CDR3 protein: CASSLSFGLAGEDEQYF; CDR3 DNA: TGTGCCAGCAGTTTATCTTTCGGGCTAGCGGGAGAAGACGAGCAGTACTTC
clone size: -; D gene: -; V gene: TRBV12-3/TRBV12-4; J gene: TRBJ2-7; CDR3 protein: CASTDSGTTYEQYF; CDR3 DNA: TGTGCCAGCACCGACTCCGGGACAACCTACGAGCAGTACTTC
clone size: -; D gene: TRBD1; V gene: TRBV11-1; J gene: TRBJ2-2; CDR3 protein: CASSAVPGQEDFTGELFF; CDR3 DNA: TGTGCCAGCAGCGCTGTTCCGGGACAGGAGGACTTCACCGGGGAGCTGTTTTTT
clone size: many; D gene: TRBD1; V gene: TRBV7-9; J gene: TRBJ2-7; CDR3 protein: CASSLSTGARREQYF; CDR3 DNA: TGTGCCAGCAGCTTAAGTACAGGGGCTCGGAGAGAGCAGTACTTC
clone size: few; D gene: -; V gene: TRBV27; J gene: TRBJ1-6; CDR3 protein: CASSPHLGGGNSPLHF; CDR3 DNA: TGTGCCAGCAGTCCACATTTGGGGGGGGGTAATTCACCCCTCCACTTT
clone size: -; D gene: -; V gene: TRBV5-1; J gene: TRBJ2-1; CDR3 protein: CASSLAGLPEQFF; CDR3 DNA: TGCGCCAGCAGCTTGGCAGGGCTCCCTGAGCAGTTCTTC
clone size: many; D gene: TRBD2; V gene: TRBV5-1; J gene: TRBJ2-1; CDR3 protein: CASSLPRSGDNEQFF; CDR3 DNA: TGCGCCAGCAGCTTGCCTAGGAGCGGGGACAATGAGCAGTTCTTC
clone size: -; D gene: -; V gene: TRBV19; J gene: TRBJ2-3; CDR3 protein: CASSPDRWDTQYF; CDR3 DNA: TGTGCCAGTAGCCCTGACCGTTGGGATACGCAGTATTTT
clone size: -; D gene: TRBD2; V gene: TRBV9; J gene: TRBJ2-2; CDR3 protein: CASSLGLAGAKNTGELFF; CDR3 DNA: TGTGCCAGCAGCCTCGGACTAGCGGGAGCGAAGAACACCGGGGAGCTGTTTTTT
clone size: -; D gene: -; V gene: TRBV3-1; J gene: TRBJ2-5; CDR3 protein: CASSPGLRAFQETQYF; CDR3 DNA: TGTGCCAGCAGCCCGGGTCTTCGGGCCTTCCAAGAGACCCAGTACTTC
clone size: -; D gene: TRBD2; V gene: TRBV28; J gene: TRBJ2-3; CDR3 protein: CASSAERELENTQYF; CDR3 DNA: TGTGCCAGCAGCGCCGAGCGGGAGTTAGAAAATACGCAGTATTTT
clone size: -; D gene: -; V gene: TRBV7-2; J gene: TRBJ2-2; CDR3 protein: CASSPYGLSNTGELFF; CDR3 DNA: TGTGCCAGCAGCCCATACGGACTATCGAACACCGGGGAGCTGTTTTTT
clone size: many; D gene: -; V gene: TRBV4-3; J gene: TRBJ2-2; CDR3 protein: CASSQGTPGTGELFF; CDR3 DNA: TGCGCCAGCAGCCAAGGGACCCCGGGGACCGGGGAGCTGTTTTTT